The rows below give T cell receptor beta chains drawn from one sample of a study of cytomegalovirus exposure and HLA in healthy donors. TCRdb keeps only in-frame clones here, not all; method: immunoSEQ multiplex PCR. The data contain 60,000 to 70,000 clones, 55% to 75% of them singletons. Sequenced: PBMCs. These receptors originate from a man aged 35-49 years in good health and CMV-seropositive. Both conserved end residues are part of each CDR3. The D gene is left open where the match is weak. A row's size may be missing; if present it is once, few, many or a size class.

j_call: TRBJ1-1
clone_size: .
v_call: TRBV6-5
d_call: TRBD1
cdr3_nt: TGTGCCAGCAGTGGACCCCCGGGACAGGGAACTGAAGCTTTCTTT
cdr3_aa: CASSGPPGQGTEAFF

j_call: TRBJ2-6
clone_size: .
v_call: TRBV7-3
d_call: TRBD2
cdr3_nt: TGTGCCAGCAGCTTAAGAGGAATAGGGACTAGCACGCTCCACGTCCTGACTTTC
cdr3_aa: CASSLRGIGTSTLHVLTF

j_call: TRBJ2-3
clone_size: .
v_call: TRBV7-2
d_call: TRBD2
cdr3_nt: TGTGCCAGCAGCTTAAACCTAGCGGGGGGAGGGGATACGCAGTATTTT
cdr3_aa: CASSLNLAGGGDTQYF

j_call: TRBJ2-5
clone_size: .
v_call: TRBV7-9
d_call: .
cdr3_nt: TGTGCCAGCAGCTTAGGGTCACAGGGCCCGGAGGAGACCCAGTACTTC
cdr3_aa: CASSLGSQGPEETQYF

j_call: TRBJ1-6
clone_size: .
v_call: TRBV27
d_call: .
cdr3_nt: TGTGCCAGCAGTCACCGACCGGCCGGAGGCTTCAATTCACCCCTCCACTTT
cdr3_aa: CASSHRPAGGFNSPLHF

j_call: TRBJ2-7
clone_size: .
v_call: TRBV6-5
d_call: .
cdr3_nt: TGTGCCAGCAGATATAACGGGAGACGGAACGAGCAGTACTTC
cdr3_aa: CASRYNGRRNEQYF

j_call: TRBJ1-1
clone_size: few
v_call: TRBV7-2
d_call: .
cdr3_nt: TGTGCCAGCAGACAGACACGAATGAACACTGAAGCTTTCTTT
cdr3_aa: CASRQTRMNTEAFF

j_call: TRBJ2-1
clone_size: .
v_call: TRBV2
d_call: .
cdr3_nt: TGTGCCAGCAGTGAAGAGGACAGAATGCACGATGAGCAGTTCTTC
cdr3_aa: CASSEEDRMHDEQFF

j_call: TRBJ2-7
clone_size: .
v_call: TRBV19
d_call: .
cdr3_nt: TGTGCCAGTAGTTTTCAGGTGGCGTACGAGCAGTACTTC
cdr3_aa: CASSFQVAYEQYF

j_call: TRBJ2-1
clone_size: .
v_call: TRBV5-3
d_call: TRBD2
cdr3_nt: TGTGCCAGAAGCCTCTTGAGCGGGAGACGCTACAATGAGCAGTTCTTC
cdr3_aa: CARSLLSGRRYNEQFF

j_call: TRBJ2-2
clone_size: .
v_call: TRBV7-2
d_call: TRBD1
cdr3_nt: TGTGCCAGCAGCTTAAAAGGGACAGGGCTCCGCGGGGAGCTGTTTTTT
cdr3_aa: CASSLKGTGLRGELFF

j_call: TRBJ2-7
clone_size: .
v_call: TRBV6-5
d_call: .
cdr3_nt: TGTGCCAGCAGTTACTCGGGAGCGGACCCCTACGAGCAGTACTTC
cdr3_aa: CASSYSGADPYEQYF

j_call: TRBJ2-1
clone_size: .
v_call: TRBV30
d_call: .
cdr3_nt: TGTGCCTGGACGGAACTAGCTATCTACAATGAGCAGTTCTTC
cdr3_aa: CAWTELAIYNEQFF

j_call: TRBJ1-1
clone_size: .
v_call: TRBV7-2
d_call: TRBD1
cdr3_nt: TGTGCCAGCAGCTTAGGTAGCCTGGGACAGGCCTACACTGAAGCTTTCTTT
cdr3_aa: CASSLGSLGQAYTEAFF

j_call: TRBJ2-7
clone_size: .
v_call: TRBV7-9
d_call: TRBD2
cdr3_nt: TGTGCCAGCAGCTTATCCGGGACTAGCAGCGAGCAGTACTTC
cdr3_aa: CASSLSGTSSEQYF

j_call: TRBJ1-2
clone_size: .
v_call: TRBV18
d_call: TRBD1
cdr3_nt: TGTGCCAGCTCACCACCGATAGGACAGGGGTTTGGAGGCTACACCTTC
cdr3_aa: CASSPPIGQGFGGYTF

j_call: TRBJ1-5
clone_size: .
v_call: TRBV15
d_call: .
cdr3_nt: TGTGCCACCAGCAGAGTAAGGGGGTCTAAACAGCCCCAGCATTTT
cdr3_aa: CATSRVRGSKQPQHF

j_call: TRBJ1-5
clone_size: .
v_call: TRBV10-3
d_call: TRBD1
cdr3_nt: TGTGCCATCCGGGGACAGCCCAGTTATAGCAATCAGCCCCAGCATTTT
cdr3_aa: CAIRGQPSYSNQPQHF

j_call: TRBJ1-1
clone_size: .
v_call: TRBV19
d_call: TRBD1
cdr3_nt: TGTGCCACCCGGACAGGACTCCAACCGGGGACTGAAGCTTTCTTT
cdr3_aa: CATRTGLQPGTEAFF

j_call: TRBJ1-1
clone_size: .
v_call: TRBV5-6
d_call: .
cdr3_nt: TGTGCCAGCAGTTTTATTACCGCTAAGAACACTGAAGCTTTCTTT
cdr3_aa: CASSFITAKNTEAFF

j_call: TRBJ1-5
clone_size: .
v_call: TRBV6-5
d_call: TRBD1
cdr3_nt: TGTGCCAGCAGGGGGACAGGAGGCAATCAGCCCCAGCATTTT
cdr3_aa: CASRGTGGNQPQHF

j_call: TRBJ1-2
clone_size: .
v_call: TRBV6-5
d_call: .
cdr3_nt: TGTGCCAGCAGTCCCGGACAGATCTACGGCTACACCTTC
cdr3_aa: CASSPGQIYGYTF

j_call: TRBJ2-7
clone_size: .
v_call: TRBV7-2
d_call: TRBD2
cdr3_nt: TGTGCCAGCAGCTCCCAGGGCGGGGGACTGTACGAGCAGTACTTC
cdr3_aa: CASSSQGGGLYEQYF

j_call: TRBJ2-2
clone_size: .
v_call: TRBV9
d_call: .
cdr3_nt: TGTGCCAGCAGTGACAGGACCTCGAACACCGGGGAGCTGTTTTTT
cdr3_aa: CASSDRTSNTGELFF

j_call: TRBJ1-2
clone_size: .
v_call: TRBV5-1
d_call: .
cdr3_nt: TGCGCCAGCAGCTTGGTCCCGGGTGCAGGCTACACCTTC
cdr3_aa: CASSLVPGAGYTF

j_call: TRBJ1-1
clone_size: few
v_call: TRBV10-3
d_call: .
cdr3_nt: TGTGCCATCAGTGGTAGCTCCCAAGGAGAAGCTTTCTTT
cdr3_aa: CAISGSSQGEAFF

j_call: TRBJ2-1
clone_size: .
v_call: TRBV6-5
d_call: .
cdr3_nt: TGTGCCAGCACGAGACAAGGGGGTTTCGGAAGTGAGCAGTTCTTC
cdr3_aa: CASTRQGGFGSEQFF

j_call: TRBJ1-4
clone_size: once
v_call: TRBV4-3
d_call: TRBD1
cdr3_nt: TGCGCCAGCAGCCAAGATCTTATGACAGGGGGAATGACAACTAATGAAAAACTGTTTTTT
cdr3_aa: CASSQDLMTGGMTTNEKLFF

j_call: TRBJ2-7
clone_size: .
v_call: TRBV6-5
d_call: TRBD2
cdr3_nt: TGTGCCAGCAGTTACTCCAATCCCGGGACTAACTACGAGCAGTACTTC
cdr3_aa: CASSYSNPGTNYEQYF

j_call: TRBJ2-5
clone_size: .
v_call: TRBV4-2
d_call: TRBD2
cdr3_nt: TGTGCCAGCAGCGCACCCGGGACTAGCGGGAGTCTCTTCCAAGAGACCCAGTACTTC
cdr3_aa: CASSAPGTSGSLFQETQYF

j_call: TRBJ2-7
clone_size: .
v_call: TRBV4-3
d_call: TRBD2
cdr3_nt: TGCGCCAGCAGCCAAGATAACGCGGGAGGCCCTAGGGACGAGCAGTACTTC
cdr3_aa: CASSQDNAGGPRDEQYF

j_call: TRBJ2-1
clone_size: .
v_call: TRBV19
d_call: TRBD2
cdr3_nt: TGTGCCAGTAGTTCCCTAGAGGGGACTAGCGGGAGGACTGAGCAGTTCTTC
cdr3_aa: CASSSLEGTSGRTEQFF

j_call: TRBJ2-7
clone_size: few
v_call: TRBV4-2
d_call: .
cdr3_nt: TGTGCCAGCAGCCAATCCCGACACCCCTACGAGCAGTACTTC
cdr3_aa: CASSQSRHPYEQYF

j_call: TRBJ1-2
clone_size: .
v_call: TRBV7-2
d_call: .
cdr3_nt: TGTGCCAGCAGCTTAGTCTCGGGTAACTATGGCTACACCTTC
cdr3_aa: CASSLVSGNYGYTF

j_call: TRBJ2-1
clone_size: .
v_call: TRBV21-1
d_call: .
cdr3_nt: TGTGCCAGCAGCAAATCTACCGGGACTAGCGGAGGATACAATGAGCAGTTCTTC
cdr3_aa: CASSKSTGTSGGYNEQFF

j_call: TRBJ2-3
clone_size: .
v_call: TRBV13
d_call: TRBD2
cdr3_nt: TGTGCCAGCAGCTTAGGGTTTAGCGGGGGGATCACAGATACGCAGTATTTT
cdr3_aa: CASSLGFSGGITDTQYF

j_call: TRBJ2-2
clone_size: .
v_call: TRBV30
d_call: TRBD1
cdr3_nt: TGTGCCTGGAGATATTGGGGACAGGGTAACACCGGGGAGCTGTTTTTT
cdr3_aa: CAWRYWGQGNTGELFF